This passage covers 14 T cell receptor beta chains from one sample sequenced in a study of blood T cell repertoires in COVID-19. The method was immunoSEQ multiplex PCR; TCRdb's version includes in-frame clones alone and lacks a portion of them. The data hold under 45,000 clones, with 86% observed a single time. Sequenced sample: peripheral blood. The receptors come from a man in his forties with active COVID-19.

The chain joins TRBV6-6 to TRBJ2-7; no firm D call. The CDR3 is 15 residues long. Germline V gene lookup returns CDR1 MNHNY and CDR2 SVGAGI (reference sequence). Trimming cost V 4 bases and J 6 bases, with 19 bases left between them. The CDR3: CASSSSLPAETEQYF. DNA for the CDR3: TGTGCCAGCAGTTCATCCCTCCCCGCAGAAACCGAGCAGTACTTC.

The CDR3 reads CASSESRRDGYTF. CDR3 DNA: TGCGCCAGCAGTGAGTCGAGGAGGGATGGCTACACCTTC. J is TRBJ1-2 and V is TRBV10-2; D not certain. V gave up 0 bases and J gave up 6 bases, with 8 bases separating them. The CDR3 is 13 amino acids. Germline V CDR1 and CDR2: WSHSY, SAAADI.

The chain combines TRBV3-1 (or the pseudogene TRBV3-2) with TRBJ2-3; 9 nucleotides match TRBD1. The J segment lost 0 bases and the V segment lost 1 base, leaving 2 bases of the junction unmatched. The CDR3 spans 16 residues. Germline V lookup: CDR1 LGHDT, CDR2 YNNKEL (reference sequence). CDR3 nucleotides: TGTGCCAGCAGCCAAGGCGGGACAGGGAGCACAGATACGCAGTATTTT. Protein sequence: CASSQGGTGSTDTQYF.

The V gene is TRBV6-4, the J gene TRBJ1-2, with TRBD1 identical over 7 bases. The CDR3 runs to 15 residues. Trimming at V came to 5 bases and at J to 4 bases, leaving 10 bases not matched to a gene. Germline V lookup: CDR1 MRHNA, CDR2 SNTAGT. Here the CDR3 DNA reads TGTGCCAGCAGTTTTAGGACAGGAGGTATCTATGGCTACACCTTC. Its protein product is CASSFRTGGIYGYTF.

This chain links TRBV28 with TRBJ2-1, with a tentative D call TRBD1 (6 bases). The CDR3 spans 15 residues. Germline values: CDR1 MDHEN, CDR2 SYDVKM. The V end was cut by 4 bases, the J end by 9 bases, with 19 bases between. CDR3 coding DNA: TGTGCCAGCAGTTCCCTGGGGGCCCCTTTGGGTGAGCAGTTCTTC. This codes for CASSSLGAPLGEQFF.

The CDR3 DNA follows: TGTGCCAGCAGCGCCTCCGGGACTAGCGGGGGGGAGCAGTACTTC. This sequence encodes CASSASGTSGGEQYF. The V gene is TRBV3-1 (or the pseudogene TRBV3-2), the J gene TRBJ2-7; 15 bases fit TRBD2. V lost 5 bases and J lost 7; bases outside the gene matches: 6. There are 15 residues in the CDR3. The V gene's germline CDR1 is LGHDT and CDR2 YNNKEL (reference sequence).

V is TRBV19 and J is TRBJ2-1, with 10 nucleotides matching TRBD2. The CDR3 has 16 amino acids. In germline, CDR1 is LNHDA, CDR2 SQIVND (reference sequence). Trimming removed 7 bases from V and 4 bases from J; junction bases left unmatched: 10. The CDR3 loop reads CASTPTSGRGYNEQFF. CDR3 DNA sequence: TGTGCCAGTACCCCGACCAGCGGGAGGGGATACAATGAGCAGTTCTTC.

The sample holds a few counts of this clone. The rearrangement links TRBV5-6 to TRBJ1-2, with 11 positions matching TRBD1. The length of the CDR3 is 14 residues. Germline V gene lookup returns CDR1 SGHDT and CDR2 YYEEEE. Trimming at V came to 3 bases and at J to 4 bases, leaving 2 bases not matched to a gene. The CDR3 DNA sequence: TGTGCCAGCAGCTGGACAGGGGGCGGCTATGGCTACACCTTC. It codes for CASSWTGGGYGYTF.

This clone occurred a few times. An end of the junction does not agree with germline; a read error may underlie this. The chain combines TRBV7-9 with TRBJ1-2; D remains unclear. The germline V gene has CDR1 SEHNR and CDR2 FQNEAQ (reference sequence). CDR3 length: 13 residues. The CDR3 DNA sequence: TGTGCCACCAGCCCGGGATTCTTCTATGGCTACACCTTC. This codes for CATSPGFFYGYTF.

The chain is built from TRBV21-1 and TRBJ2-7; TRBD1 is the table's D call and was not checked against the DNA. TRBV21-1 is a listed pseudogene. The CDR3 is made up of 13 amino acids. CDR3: CASSKEVGREQYF. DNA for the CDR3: TGTGCCAGCAGCAAAGAGGTGGGGCGCGAGCAGTACTTC.

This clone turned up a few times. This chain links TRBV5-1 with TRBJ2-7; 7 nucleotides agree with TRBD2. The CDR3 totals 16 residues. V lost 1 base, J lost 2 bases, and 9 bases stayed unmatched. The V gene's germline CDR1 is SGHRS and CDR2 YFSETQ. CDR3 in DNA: TGCGCCAGCAGCTTGTTAGCGGGTGGGGCCCCCTACGAGCAGTACTTC. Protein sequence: CASSLLAGGAPYEQYF.

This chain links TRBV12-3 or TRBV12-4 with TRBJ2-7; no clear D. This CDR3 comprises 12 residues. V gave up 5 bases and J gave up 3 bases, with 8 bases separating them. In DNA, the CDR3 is TGTGCCAGCAGTATTACTTTCTACGAGCAGTACTTC. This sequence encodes CASSITFYEQYF.

CDR3 bases: TGTGCCAGCAGTTACCGCGTTTCGGGACTAGCGGATAAGCAGTTCTTC. Its protein product is CASSYRVSGLADKQFF. The genes are TRBV27 and TRBJ2-1; 11 positions match TRBD2. The germline V gene encodes CDR1 MNHEY and CDR2 SMNVEV (reference sequence). The CDR3 has 16 residues. The V segment lost 4 bases and the J segment 11 bases; nucleotides outside the gene matches: 13.

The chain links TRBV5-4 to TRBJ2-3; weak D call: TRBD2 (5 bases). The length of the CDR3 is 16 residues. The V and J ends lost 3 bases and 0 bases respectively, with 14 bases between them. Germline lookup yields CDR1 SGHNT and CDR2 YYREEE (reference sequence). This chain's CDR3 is CASSSSVTRSTDTQYF. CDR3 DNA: TGTGCCAGCAGCTCAAGCGTAACTAGAAGCACAGATACGCAGTATTTT.